This is a list of T cell receptor beta chains from one sample in a study of blood T cell repertoires in COVID-19. TCRdb keeps only in-frame clones here, not all; method: immunoSEQ multiplex PCR. The repertoire holds more than 65,000 clones, with about 79% as singletons. What was sequenced was peripheral blood. These receptors all come from a woman aged 50 to 65 with acute or convalescent COVID-19. CDR3s include the opening cysteine and the closing phenylalanine or tryptophan. A D gene is named only where the DNA matches it firmly. Not all rows give a size; the values are once, few, many and, for expanded clones, a class.

j_call clone_size v_call d_call cdr3_aa cdr3_nt
TRBJ2-3 - TRBV4-1 - CASSHVRDIGNTQYF TGCGCCAGCAGCCACGTTCGGGACATCGGGAATACGCAGTATTTT
TRBJ2-3 - TRBV2 - CASSVSRGSGTDTQYF TGTGCCAGCAGTGTTTCTAGGGGGAGTGGCACAGATACGCAGTATTTT
TRBJ2-3 few TRBV12-3/TRBV12-4 - CASSFTGSTQYF TGTGCCAGCAGTTTCACCGGTAGTACGCAGTATTTT
TRBJ2-3 - TRBV30 - CAWSVGVDTQYF TGTGCCTGGAGTGTAGGGGTGGATACGCAGTATTTT
TRBJ2-7 once TRBV6-4 TRBD2 CASSPGTSGSYEQYF TGTGCCAGCAGTCCAGGGACTAGCGGCTCCTACGAGCAGTACTTC
TRBJ1-2 - TRBV19 - CASSIEAGNYGYTF TGTGCCAGTAGTATAGAGGCAGGGAACTATGGCTACACCTTC
TRBJ2-7 - TRBV5-1 TRBD1 CASSFKDRGRRNGNYEQYF TGCGCCAGCAGCTTCAAGGACAGGGGGCGAAGGAATGGCAACTACGAGCAGTACTTC
TRBJ2-1 - TRBV10-3 TRBD1 CAISGDRTTYNEQFF TGTGCCATCAGTGGGGACAGGACCACCTACAATGAGCAGTTCTTC
TRBJ2-2 - TRBV18 - CASSPEPPGGTGELFF TGTGCCAGCTCACCTGAACCTCCCGGCGGCACCGGGGAGCTGTTTTTT
TRBJ1-1 few TRBV14 TRBD1 CASSLGQYTEAFF TGTGCCAGCAGCCTGGGACAGTACACTGAAGCTTTCTTT
TRBJ2-7 - TRBV6-2/TRBV6-3 TRBD2 CASSYRLAGPSSYEQYF TGTGCCAGCAGTTACCGGTTAGCGGGACCCAGCTCCTACGAGCAGTACTTC
TRBJ2-3 - TRBV5-1 - CASTPGGAGTDTQYF TGCGCCAGCACCCCTGGGGGGGCAGGGACAGATACGCAGTATTTT
TRBJ2-2 - TRBV7-6 - CASSLAGQAGTGELFF TGTGCCAGCAGCTTAGCCGGTCAAGCGGGTACCGGGGAGCTGTTTTTT
TRBJ2-2 - TRBV5-1 TRBD1 CASSQDRVRTGELFF TGCGCCAGCAGCCAAGACAGGGTACGCACCGGGGAGCTGTTTTTT
TRBJ2-3 - TRBV7-9 - CASSSFDTQYF TGTGCCAGCAGCTCTTTCGATACGCAGTATTTT
TRBJ1-3 - TRBV6-5 - CASSLTVPSGNTIYF TGTGCCAGCAGTTTGACAGTGCCCTCTGGAAACACCATATATTTT
TRBJ2-3 - TRBV7-2 TRBD2 CASSLGTSRTDTQYF TGTGCCAGCAGCTTAGGGACTAGCCGCACAGATACGCAGTATTTT
TRBJ2-2 - TRBV6-5 - CASGLRAGELFF TGTGCCAGCGGCCTACGGGCCGGGGAGCTGTTTTTT
TRBJ1-3 once TRBV3-1/TRBV3-2 - CASSQGAAGNTIYF TGTGCCAGCAGCCAGGGGGCGGCCGGAAACACCATATATTTT
TRBJ2-1 - TRBV5-1 TRBD2 CASSLAASGINEQFF TGCGCCAGCAGCTTGGCCGCTAGCGGGATCAATGAGCAGTTCTTC
TRBJ2-1 - TRBV4-1 - CASSQDRSGSYNEQFF TGCGCCAGCAGCCAAGATAGGAGCGGCTCCTACAATGAGCAGTTCTTC
TRBJ1-3 few TRBV4-2 - CASSAAWGVAGNTIYF TGTGCCAGCAGCGCAGCCTGGGGGGTTGCCGGAAACACCATATATTTT
TRBJ1-1 - TRBV11-2 TRBD1 CASSLGSDRDDGAFF TGTGCCAGCAGCTTAGGATCGGACAGGGACGATGGTGCTTTCTTT
TRBJ2-1 - TRBV28 TRBD2 CASSLGDASGRLLPSSYNEQFF TGTGCCAGCAGTTTAGGAGACGCTAGCGGGAGACTCCTCCCGAGCTCCTACAATGAGCAGTTCTTC
TRBJ2-2 - TRBV30 - CAWSVWEAGELFF TGTGCCTGGAGTGTATGGGAGGCCGGGGAGCTGTTTTTT
TRBJ2-3 - TRBV24-1 TRBD2 CATSDVSSGRAADTQYF TGTGCCACCAGTGACGTCTCTAGCGGGAGGGCGGCAGATACGCAGTATTTT